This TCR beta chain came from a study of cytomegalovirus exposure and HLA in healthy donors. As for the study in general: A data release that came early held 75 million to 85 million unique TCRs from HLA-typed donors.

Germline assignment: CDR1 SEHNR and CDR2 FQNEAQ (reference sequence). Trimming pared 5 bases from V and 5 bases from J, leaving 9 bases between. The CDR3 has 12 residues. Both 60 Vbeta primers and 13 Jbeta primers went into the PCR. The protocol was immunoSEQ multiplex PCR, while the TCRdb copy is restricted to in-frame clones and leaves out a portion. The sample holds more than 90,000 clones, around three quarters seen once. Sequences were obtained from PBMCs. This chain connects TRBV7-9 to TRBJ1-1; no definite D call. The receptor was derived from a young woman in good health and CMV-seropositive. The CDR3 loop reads CASSHRGTEAFF. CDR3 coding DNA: TGTGCCAGCAGCCACCGAGGGACTGAAGCTTTCTTT.